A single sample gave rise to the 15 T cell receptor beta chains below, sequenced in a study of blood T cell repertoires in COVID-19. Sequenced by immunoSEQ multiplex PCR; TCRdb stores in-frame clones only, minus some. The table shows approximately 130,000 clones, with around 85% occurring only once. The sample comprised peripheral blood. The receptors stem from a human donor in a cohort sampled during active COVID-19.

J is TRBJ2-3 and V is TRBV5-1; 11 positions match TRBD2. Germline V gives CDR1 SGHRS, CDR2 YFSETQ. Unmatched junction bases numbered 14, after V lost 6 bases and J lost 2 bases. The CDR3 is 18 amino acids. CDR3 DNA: TGCGCCAGCACTCCGGGGGTAGCGGGAGGGCCCCACACAGATACGCAGTATTTT. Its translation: CASTPGVAGGPHTDTQYF. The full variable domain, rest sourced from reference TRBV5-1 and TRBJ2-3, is KAGVTQTPRYLIKTRGQQVTLSCSPISGHRSVSWYQQTPGQGLQFLFEYFSETQRNKGNFPGRFSGRQFSNSRSEMNVSTLELGDSALYLCASTPGVAGGPHTDTQYFGPGTRLTVL.

The CDR3 sequence: CASSPGLAGGTSTDTQYF. DNA for the CDR3: TGTGCCAGCTCCCCCGGACTAGCGGGAGGGACTAGCACAGATACGCAGTATTTT. The chain links TRBV18 to TRBJ2-3, with 15 positions matching TRBD2. The CDR3 loop spans 18 amino acids. The germline V gene has CDR1 KGHSH and CDR2 LQKENI. With 6 bases clipped from V and 0 bases from J, the junction kept 7 bases outside the gene matches.

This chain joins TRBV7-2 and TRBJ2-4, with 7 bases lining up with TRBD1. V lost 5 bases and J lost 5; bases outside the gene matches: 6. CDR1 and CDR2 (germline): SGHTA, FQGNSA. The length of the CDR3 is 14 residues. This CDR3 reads CASSRRQGENIQYF. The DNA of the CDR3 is TGTGCCAGCAGCCGGAGACAGGGTGAAAACATTCAGTACTTC.

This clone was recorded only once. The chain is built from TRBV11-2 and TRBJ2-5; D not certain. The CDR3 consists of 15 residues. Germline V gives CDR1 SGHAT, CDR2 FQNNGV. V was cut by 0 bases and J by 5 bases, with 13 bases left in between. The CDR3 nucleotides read TGTGCCAGCAGCTTAGATCCTTCCCGTGTGGAGACCCAGTACTTC. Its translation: CASSLDPSRVETQYF.

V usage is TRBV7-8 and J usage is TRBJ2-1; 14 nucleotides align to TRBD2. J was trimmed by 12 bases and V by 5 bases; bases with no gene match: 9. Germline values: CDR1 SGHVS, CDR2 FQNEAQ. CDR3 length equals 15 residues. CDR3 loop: CASSTTSGGAMGQFF. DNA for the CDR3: TGTGCCAGCAGCACGACTAGCGGGGGGGCTATGGGGCAGTTCTTC.

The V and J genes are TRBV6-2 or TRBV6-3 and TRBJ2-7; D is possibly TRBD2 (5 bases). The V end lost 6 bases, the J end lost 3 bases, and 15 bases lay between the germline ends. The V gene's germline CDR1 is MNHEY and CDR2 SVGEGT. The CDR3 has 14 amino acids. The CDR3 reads CASSPRPGNYEQYV. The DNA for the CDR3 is TGTGCCAGCAGCCCACGCCCGGGAAACTACGAGCAGTACGTC.

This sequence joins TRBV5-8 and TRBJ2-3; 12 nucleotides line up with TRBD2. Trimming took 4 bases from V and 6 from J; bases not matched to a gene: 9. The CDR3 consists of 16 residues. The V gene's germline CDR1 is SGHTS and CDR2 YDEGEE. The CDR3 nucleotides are TGTGCCAGCAGCGGCACCGGGACTAGCGGGCTGGATACGCAGTATTTT. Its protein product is CASSGTGTSGLDTQYF.

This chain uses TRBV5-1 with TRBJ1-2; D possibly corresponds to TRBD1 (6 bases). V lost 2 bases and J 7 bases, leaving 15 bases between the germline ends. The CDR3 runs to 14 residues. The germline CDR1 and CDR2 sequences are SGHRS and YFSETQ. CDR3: CASSLSQGKVGYTF. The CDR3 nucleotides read TGCGCCAGCAGCTTATCACAGGGAAAGGTTGGCTACACCTTC.

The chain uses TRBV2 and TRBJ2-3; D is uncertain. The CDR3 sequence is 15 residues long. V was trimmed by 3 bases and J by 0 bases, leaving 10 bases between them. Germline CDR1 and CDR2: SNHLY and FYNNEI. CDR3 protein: CASSEGIGSTDTQYF. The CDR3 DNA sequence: TGTGCCAGCAGTGAGGGCATTGGTAGCACAGATACGCAGTATTTT.

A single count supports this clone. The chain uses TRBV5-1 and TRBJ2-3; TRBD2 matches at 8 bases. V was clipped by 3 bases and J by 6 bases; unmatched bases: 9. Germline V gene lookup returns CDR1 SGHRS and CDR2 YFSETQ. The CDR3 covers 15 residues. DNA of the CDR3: TGCGCCAGCAGCTCAGCCGGGACTAGTCGTGATACGCAGTATTTT. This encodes CASSSAGTSRDTQYF. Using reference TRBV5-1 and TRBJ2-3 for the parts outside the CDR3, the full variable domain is KAGVTQTPRYLIKTRGQQVTLSCSPISGHRSVSWYQQTPGQGLQFLFEYFSETQRNKGNFPGRFSGRQFSNSRSEMNVSTLELGDSALYLCASSSAGTSRDTQYFGPGTRLTVL.

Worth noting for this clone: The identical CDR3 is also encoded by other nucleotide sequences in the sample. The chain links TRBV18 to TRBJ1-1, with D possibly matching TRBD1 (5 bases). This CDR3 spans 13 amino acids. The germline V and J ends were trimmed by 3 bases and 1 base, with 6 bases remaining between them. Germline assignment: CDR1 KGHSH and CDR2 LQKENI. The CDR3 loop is CASSPGPNTEAFF. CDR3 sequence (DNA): TGTGCCAGCTCACCGGGGCCGAACACTGAAGCTTTCTTT.

CDR3 nucleotides: TGCAGCGTCGCCTTGGGACAGGGCGTCTATGGCTACACCTTC. Its translation is CSVALGQGVYGYTF. This chain connects TRBV29-1 to TRBJ1-2; 9 bases agree with TRBD1. Looked up from germline, CDR1 is SQVTM and CDR2 is ANQGSEA. The V segment lost 6 bases and the J segment 4 bases; nucleotides outside the gene matches: 9. The CDR3 is 14 residues long.

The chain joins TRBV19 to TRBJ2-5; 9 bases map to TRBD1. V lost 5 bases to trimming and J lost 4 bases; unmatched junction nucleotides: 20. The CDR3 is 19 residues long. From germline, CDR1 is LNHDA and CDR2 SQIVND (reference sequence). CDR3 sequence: CASSFYSAGTGSPRETQYF. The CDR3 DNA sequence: TGTGCCAGTAGTTTTTATTCCGCCGGGACAGGGTCGCCCAGAGAGACCCAGTACTTC.

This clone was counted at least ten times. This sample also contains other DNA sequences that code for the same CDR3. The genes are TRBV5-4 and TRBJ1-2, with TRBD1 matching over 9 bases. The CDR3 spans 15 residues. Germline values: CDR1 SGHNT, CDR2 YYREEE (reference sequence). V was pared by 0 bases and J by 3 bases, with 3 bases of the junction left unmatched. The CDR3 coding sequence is TGTGCCAGCAGCTTGGGACAGGGGGGATACTATGGCTACACCTTC. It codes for CASSLGQGGYYGYTF.

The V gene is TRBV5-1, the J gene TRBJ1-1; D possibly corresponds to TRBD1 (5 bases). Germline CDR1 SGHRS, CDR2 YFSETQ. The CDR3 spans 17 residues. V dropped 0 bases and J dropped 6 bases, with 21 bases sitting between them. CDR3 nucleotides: TGCGCCAGCAGCTTGGGGGGCTTAGGGCAGGGTGGTGCTGAAGCTTTCTTT. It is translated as CASSLGGLGQGGAEAFF.